The 32 T cell receptor beta chains reported below all come from one sample, sequenced in a study of T cells in Graves' hyperthyroidism and ophthalmopathy. The investigators amplified TCR beta CDR3 regions from RNA transcripts. Using the HTBI primer set, a first-round RT-PCR was run on the TCR CDR3. TCRdb itself ran the multiplex PCR reads through MiXCR, one entry per CDR3 protein. The sample yields 300,000 or so distinct CDR3 sequences, over 15% seen once. Material for sequencing was blood. These TCRs come from a woman aged 60-70 years with Graves' ophthalmopathy.

CDR3 sequence (DNA): TGCGCCAGCAGCCAAACCTCCCCCGGGACAGGGAATGGCTACACCTTC. Its translation is CASSQTSPGTGNGYTF. This rearrangement joins TRBV4-1 to TRBJ1-2, with 9 positions matching TRBD1. The ends lost 2 bases at V and 6 bases at J; junction bases unmatched: 10. Germline lookup yields CDR1 MGHRA and CDR2 YSYEKL. The CDR3 has 16 residues.

This clonotype appeared many times. V is TRBV12-3 or TRBV12-4 and J is TRBJ1-5, with D unclear. The CDR3 spans 13 residues. Trimming left V 1 base short and J 7 bases short, with 8 bases between. CDR3 protein: CASSLGEGQPQHF. As DNA, the CDR3 is TGTGCCAGCAGTTTAGGAGAAGGCCAGCCCCAGCATTTT.

This clonotype showed up many times. The chain joins TRBV28 to TRBJ2-1; 10 bases map to TRBD1. V shed 5 bases and J 9 bases; nucleotides not matched to a gene: 10. In germline, CDR1 is MDHEN, CDR2 SYDVKM. The CDR3 length is 15 residues. The CDR3 bases are TGTGCCAGCAGTCCCCCCGGGACAGGGGTTCTTGAGCAGTTCTTC. Translated, it gives CASSPPGTGVLEQFF. The variable domain in full, completed from reference TRBV28 and TRBJ2-1, reads DVKVTQSSRYLVKRTGEKVFLECVQDMDHENMFWYRQDPGLGLRLIYFSYDVKMKEKGDIPEGYSVSREKKERFSLILESASTNQTSMYLCASSPPGTGVLEQFFGPGTRLTVL.

This clonotype was recorded a few times. This chain uses TRBV5-5 with TRBJ2-3, with 7 bases aligning to TRBD2. CDR3 length equals 16 residues. V lost 5 bases, J lost 0 bases, and 9 bases stayed unmatched. Germline V CDR1 and CDR2: SGHKS, YYEKEE (reference sequence). CDR3 bases: TGTGCCAGCAGGAACAAACTAGCGTTAAGCACAGATACGCAGTATTTT. It encodes CASRNKLALSTDTQYF. The whole variable domain, remainder taken from reference TRBV5-5 and TRBJ2-3, is DAGVTQSPTHLIKTRGQQVTLRCSPISGHKSVSWYQQVLGQGPQFIFQYYEKEERGRGNFPDRFSARQFPNYSSELNVNALLLGDSALYLCASRNKLALSTDTQYFGPGTRLTVL.

Many counts were recorded for this clonotype. The chain joins TRBV9 to TRBJ2-3; TRBD2 matches 9 bases. Germline CDR1 SGDLS, CDR2 YYNGEE. The V gene end was trimmed by 4 bases and the J gene end by 0 bases; junction bases not matched to a gene: 9. This CDR3 region has 17 residues. The CDR3 region is CASSSRSSGESTDTQYF. The CDR3 DNA is TGTGCCAGCAGCTCAAGATCTAGCGGGGAGAGCACAGATACGCAGTATTTT.

This clonotype has at least ten counts. The rearrangement uses TRBV6-1 and TRBJ1-3, with D unresolved. Trimming removed 2 bases at V and 0 bases at J, with 5 bases between. The CDR3 runs 14 residues. CDR1 and CDR2 from the germline V gene are MNHNS and SASEGT. This CDR3 is CASSEMGSGNTIYF. Written as DNA, the CDR3 is TGTGCCAGCAGTGAAATGGGCTCTGGAAACACCATATATTTT.

Many counts were recorded for this clonotype. This rearrangement joins TRBV3-1 to TRBJ2-5; D unclear. CDR1 LGHDT and CDR2 YNNKEL come from the germline V gene (reference sequence). V was cut by 3 bases and J by 5 bases, with 10 bases left in between. This CDR3 region has 13 residues. CDR3 coding DNA: TGTGCCAGCAGCCAGCCCCCGGATGAGACCCAGTACTTC. Protein product: CASSQPPDETQYF.

This clonotype was seen at least ten times. The gene calls are TRBV13 and TRBJ2-7; 9 nucleotides line up with TRBD2. V lost 3 bases and J lost 2; bases outside the gene matches: 11. The CDR3 length is 17 residues. Germline-derived CDR1 and CDR2 are PRHDT and FYEKMQ (reference sequence). The CDR3 here is CASSLGPLAGLTYEQYF. In DNA, the CDR3 is TGTGCCAGCAGCTTGGGACCTCTAGCGGGACTAACCTACGAGCAGTACTTC.

The V gene is TRBV4-3, the J gene TRBJ2-1; 12 bases line up with TRBD2. V shed 4 bases, J shed 6 bases, and the junction held 7 bases outside the gene matches. This CDR3 has 16 amino acids. Germline CDR1 LGHNA, CDR2 YSLEER. Here the CDR3 reads CASSRSPTSGSNEQFF. The CDR3 nucleotides are TGCGCCAGCAGCCGAAGCCCGACTAGCGGGAGCAATGAGCAGTTCTTC.

This clonotype came up many times. The chain combines TRBV9 with TRBJ1-3; TRBD1 might be the D (6 bases). Germline V CDR1 and CDR2: SGDLS, YYNGEE. V lost 0 bases, J lost 0 bases, and 13 bases lay in between. CDR3 size: 17 residues. The CDR3 loop is CASSVDAGVYSGNTIYF. Written as DNA, the CDR3 is TGTGCCAGCAGCGTAGATGCAGGGGTATACTCTGGAAACACCATATATTTT.

This chain uses TRBV19 with TRBJ1-2; D uncertain. Germline loops: CDR1 LNHDA, CDR2 SQIVND (reference sequence). The CDR3 consists of 13 residues. V lost 8 bases, J lost 3 bases, and 13 bases lay in between. The CDR3 spells CASSWDLDYGYTF. DNA of the CDR3: TGTGCCAGTTCTTGGGATTTGGACTATGGCTACACCTTC. Full variable domain (outside the CDR3, taken from reference TRBV19 and TRBJ1-2): DGGITQSPKYLFRKEGQNVTLSCEQNLNHDAMYWYRQDPGQGLRLIYYSQIVNDFQKGDIAEGYSVSREKKESFPLTVTSAQKNPTAFYLCASSWDLDYGYTFGSGTRLTVV.

This clonotype was seen ten or more times. The chain carries TRBV7-9 and TRBJ2-1; TRBD1 matches 8 bases. The CDR3 extends over 15 amino acids. After removal of 5 bases from V and 3 bases from J, the junction contained 6 bases not matched to a gene. Germline CDR1 is SEHNR and CDR2 is FQNEAQ (reference sequence). This chain's CDR3 is CASSLGQGIYNEQFF. CDR3 in DNA: TGTGCCAGCAGCCTAGGACAGGGAATCTACAATGAGCAGTTCTTC.

This clonotype came up a few times. The gene calls are TRBV15 and TRBJ1-1, with 8 bases matching TRBD1. CDR3 size: 15 residues. V shed 0 bases and J 1 base; nucleotides not matched to a gene: 1. The germline V gene encodes CDR1 LNHNV and CDR2 YYDKDF (reference sequence). The CDR3 spells CATSREDRGNTEAFF. The CDR3, as DNA: TGTGCCACCAGCAGAGAAGACAGGGGGAACACTGAAGCTTTCTTT.

This clonotype appeared many times. The V gene is TRBV7-2, the J gene TRBJ1-2, with TRBD1 matching 12 bases. The length of the CDR3 is 16 residues. The trim removed 1 base at V and 8 bases at J, leaving 8 bases unmatched. The germline gives CDR1 SGHTA, CDR2 FQGNSA. CDR3 sequence (DNA): TGTGCCAGCAGCTTAGTCTCCGGGACAGGGGGCTTGGGCTACACCTTC. Its translation is CASSLVSGTGGLGYTF.

This clonotype was picked up many times. The chain couples TRBV18 to TRBJ2-3; no reliable D call. Trimming removed 0 bases at V and 3 bases at J, with 7 bases between. The V gene's germline CDR1 is KGHSH and CDR2 LQKENI. This CDR3 region has 14 residues. The CDR3 sequence is CASSPPGITDTQYF. The DNA for the CDR3 is TGTGCCAGCTCACCACCGGGGATTACAGATACGCAGTATTTT. The complete variable domain, with remaining parts taken from reference TRBV18 and TRBJ2-3, reads NAGVMQNPRHLVRRRGQEARLRCSPMKGHSHVYWYRQLPEEGLKFMVYLQKENIIDESGMPKERFSAEFPKEGPSILRIQQVVRGDSAAYFCASSPPGITDTQYFGPGTRLTVL.

This clonotype was counted at least ten times. This chain joins TRBV6-2 or TRBV6-3 and TRBJ2-7, with D perhaps assigned TRBD1 or TRBD2 (6 bases each). V was pared by 7 bases and J by 3 bases, with 19 bases between. There are 15 residues in the CDR3. Germline assignment: CDR1 MNHEY and CDR2 SVGEGT. The CDR3 sequence: CASMGGGWMDYEQYF. For the CDR3, the DNA is TGTGCCAGCATGGGGGGCGGCTGGATGGACTACGAGCAGTACTTC.

This clonotype was counted ten times or more. CDR3 sequence reads: CASRGVGGNTEAFF. CDR3 sequence (DNA): TGTGCCAGCAGGGGGGTAGGGGGCAACACTGAAGCTTTCTTT. The chain links TRBV12-3 or TRBV12-4 to TRBJ1-1; 7 bases map to TRBD1. Germline trimming cut 6 bases from V and 2 bases from J; bases unmatched to any gene: 6. The CDR3 has 14 residues.

The CDR3 here is CASSMDRDSFTYEQYF. CDR3 nucleotides: TGTGCCAGCAGCATGGACCGGGACAGCTTTACCTACGAGCAGTACTTC. The chain joins TRBV7-9 to TRBJ2-7; 7 bases map to TRBD1. The V segment lost 5 bases and the J segment 2 bases; nucleotides outside the gene matches: 12. Germline assignment: CDR1 SEHNR and CDR2 FQNEAQ (reference sequence). This CDR3 region has 16 residues.

Many counts were recorded for this clonotype. The genes are TRBV3-1 and TRBJ2-1, with 7 nucleotides matching TRBD1. The CDR3 totals 13 residues. V gave up 6 bases and J gave up 8 bases; unmatched junction bases: 7. The germline gives CDR1 LGHDT, CDR2 YNNKEL (reference sequence). Here the CDR3 DNA reads TGTGCCAGCAGGTTGACAGGGAATCATGAGCAGTTCTTC. Amino acid sequence: CASRLTGNHEQFF.

This sequence joins TRBV4-3 and TRBJ1-3; 10 bases are shared with TRBD1. From germline, CDR1 is LGHNA and CDR2 YSLEER. With 3 bases clipped from V and 0 bases from J, the junction kept 8 bases outside the gene matches. The CDR3 has 18 residues. CDR3 in DNA: TGCGCCAGCAGCCAGGCCTTCCGGACAGGGGGCTCTGGAAACACCATATATTTT. Translation: CASSQAFRTGGSGNTIYF.

The genes are TRBV6-2 or TRBV6-3 and TRBJ2-1; TRBD2 matches at 10 bases. The CDR3 spans 13 residues. J was trimmed by 10 bases and V by 8 bases; bases with no gene match: 8. Per the germline V gene, CDR1 is MNHEY and CDR2 is SVGEGT. The CDR3 sequence is CASGGYSGREQFF. For the CDR3, the DNA is TGTGCCAGCGGGGGCTATAGCGGGAGGGAGCAGTTCTTC.

V usage is TRBV7-9 and J usage is TRBJ2-2; D unclear. This CDR3 region has 14 residues. In germline, CDR1 is SEHNR, CDR2 FQNEAQ (reference sequence). The germline V and J ends were trimmed by 8 bases and 3 bases, with 13 bases remaining between them. The CDR3 DNA follows: TGTGCCAGCCGGATCGACGATTACACCGGGGAGCTGTTTTTT. Its translation: CASRIDDYTGELFF.

The V gene is TRBV12-3 or TRBV12-4, the J gene TRBJ2-1, with TRBD2 matching over 12 bases. The junction had 5 bases not matched to a gene; V was cut back by 4 bases and J by 4 bases. The CDR3 loop spans 16 amino acids. The CDR3 DNA reads as TGTGCCAGCAGTTCTCGGACTAGCGGGGAGTACAATGAGCAGTTCTTC. Its protein product is CASSSRTSGEYNEQFF.

This clonotype was detected a few times. The chain carries TRBV10-3 and TRBJ1-1, with 7 bases identical to TRBD1. The V gene's germline CDR1 is ENHRY and CDR2 SYGVKD. CDR3 length: 12 amino acids. J gave up 0 bases and V 11 bases, and 3 bases lay outside the gene matches. CDR3 DNA: TGTGCCTCAGGGGGAATGAACACTGAAGCTTTCTTT. This codes for CASGGMNTEAFF.

V gene TRBV7-9 combines with J gene TRBJ2-1; 7 bases match TRBD2. V shed 3 bases, J shed 8 bases, and the junction held 7 bases outside the gene matches. The CDR3 consists of 14 residues. Germline V lookup: CDR1 SEHNR, CDR2 FQNEAQ (reference sequence). The CDR3 nucleotides are TGTGCCAGCAGCTTCGGACTAGTCTCTGATGAGCAGTTCTTC. Protein: CASSFGLVSDEQFF.

The V and J genes are TRBV4-3 and TRBJ2-3; TRBD1 aligns across 7 bases. Germline-derived CDR1 and CDR2 are LGHNA and YSLEER. This CDR3 is built from 16 residues. Trimming removed 4 bases from V and 1 base from J; junction bases left unmatched: 8. CDR3 sequence (DNA): TGCGCCAGCAGCCTGAGCCGGGACAGCCGCACAGATACGCAGTATTTT. Its translation: CASSLSRDSRTDTQYF.

This clonotype was observed at least ten times. The chain uses TRBV20-1 and TRBJ2-5, with TRBD2 as a possible D gene (6 bases). This CDR3 comprises 14 residues. V lost 3 bases and J 5 bases, leaving 16 bases between the germline ends. Germline CDR1 reads DFQATT; CDR2 reads SNEGSKA (reference sequence). CDR3 region: CSARKTSGWETQYF. The CDR3 DNA reads as TGCAGTGCTAGGAAGACTAGTGGGTGGGAGACCCAGTACTTC.

This clonotype was counted many times. V usage is TRBV5-1 and J usage is TRBJ2-2; TRBD1 matches 11 bases. The CDR3 is made up of 15 amino acids. Germline values: CDR1 SGHRS, CDR2 YFSETQ. V shed 6 bases and J 2 bases; nucleotides not matched to a gene: 3. CDR3 coding DNA: TGCGCCAGCACCGGACAGGGGGCCAACACCGGGGAGCTGTTTTTT. Protein sequence: CASTGQGANTGELFF.

The chain employs TRBV6-2 or TRBV6-3 and TRBJ1-5; D is ambiguous. The germline gives CDR1 MNHEY, CDR2 SVGEGT. Trimming left V 6 bases short and J 1 base short, with 10 bases between. The CDR3 extends over 14 amino acids. CDR3: CASRTDWSNQPQHF. The CDR3 nucleotides read TGTGCCAGCAGAACTGACTGGAGCAATCAGCCCCAGCATTTT.

There are many counts of this clonotype. The genes are TRBV20-1 and TRBJ2-1; D unresolved. This CDR3 has 15 amino acids. V was cut by 1 base and J by 5 bases, with 15 bases left in between. Germline V gene sequence: CDR1 DFQATT, CDR2 SNEGSKA (reference sequence). CDR3 in amino acids: CSARAPSRTNNEQFF. CDR3 nucleotides: TGCAGTGCTAGAGCTCCCAGCAGGACCAACAATGAGCAGTTCTTC.

The genes are TRBV4-3 and TRBJ2-1; TRBD2 aligns across 7 bases. CDR3 length equals 16 residues. Germline CDR1 and CDR2: LGHNA and YSLEER. J gave up 4 bases and V 3 bases, and 9 bases lay outside the gene matches. CDR3 DNA: TGCGCCAGCAGCCAGTATCTAGCGGAGCTATACAATGAGCAGTTCTTC. This codes for CASSQYLAELYNEQFF.

As for this clonotype: Since a much larger clone is just one base distant, this may be a read error. This chain links TRBV7-2 with TRBJ2-2, with D unresolved. Germline V CDR1 and CDR2: SGHTA, FQGNSA. The CDR3 sequence is 13 residues long. V was clipped by 5 bases and J by 4 bases, with 8 bases between them. In nucleotides, the CDR3 is TGTGCCAGCAGCCGACGGGCCACCGGGGAGCTGTTTTTT. Protein sequence: CASSRRATGELFF.